A single count supports the clone carrying this TCR beta chain. The sample originates from a study of blood T cell repertoires in COVID-19. At the level of the study: Specimens from acute and convalescent COVID-19 originated in the United States, Italy and Spain. From T cells, B-cell-depleted T cells, or PBMCs came the material, which was cDNA or gDNA.

The germline V gene has CDR1 ENHRY and CDR2 SYGVKD. The CDR3 sequence is 15 residues long. V dropped 5 bases and J dropped 1 base, with 11 bases sitting between them. Source study methods: Estimated nucleated cell counts came from reference gene primer amplification. Clones were read by immunoSEQ multiplex PCR, and TCRdb kept only the in-frame ones, dropping some. That table supplies the V and J calls and clone size; D and trimming were determined from the DNA. The sample consists of 80,000 to 100,000 clones, 80% to 90% of them appearing once. Patients in Seattle were enrolled during active infection, then followed longitudinally.

Sample: peripheral blood. The chain joins TRBV10-3 to TRBJ2-2; D gene uncertain. The receptor was isolated from a human donor with COVID-19, enrolled during active disease. The donor label of this sample is uncertain. The CDR3: CAISPSIGNTGELFF. The CDR3 region has the DNA TGTGCCATCAGTCCTTCGATCGGGAACACCGGGGAGCTGTTTTTT.